This T cell receptor beta chain is from a study of blood T cell repertoires in COVID-19. Study in general: Collection of acute and convalescent COVID-19 samples took place in the United States, Italy and Spain. PBMCs, B-cell-depleted T cells, or T cells were the source of the cDNA or gDNA that made up the material.

Source study methods: Nucleated cell number was recorded as an estimate derived from reference gene primer amplification. Using immunoSEQ multiplex PCR, the repertoire was profiled, and TCRdb retains in-frame clones only, with some absent. For V, J and clone size, that table is used; D and trimming come from the DNA. The sample yields about 40,000 clones, about 79% seen once. Germline CDR1 and CDR2: MNHEY and SVGAGI. This CDR3 region has 16 residues. Trimming cost V 4 bases and J 1 base, with 17 bases left between them. This clone was seen repeatedly, ten times or more. This clonotype was sampled from a human donor with acute or convalescent COVID-19. The donor label of this sample is uncertain. Material for sequencing was peripheral blood. The chain carries TRBV6-5 and TRBJ2-7, with a possible D match to TRBD2 (6 bases). CDR3 bases: TGTGCCAGCAGTTCACAAACCGGGACTGGGTCCTACGAGCAGTACTTC. This codes for CASSSQTGTGSYEQYF.